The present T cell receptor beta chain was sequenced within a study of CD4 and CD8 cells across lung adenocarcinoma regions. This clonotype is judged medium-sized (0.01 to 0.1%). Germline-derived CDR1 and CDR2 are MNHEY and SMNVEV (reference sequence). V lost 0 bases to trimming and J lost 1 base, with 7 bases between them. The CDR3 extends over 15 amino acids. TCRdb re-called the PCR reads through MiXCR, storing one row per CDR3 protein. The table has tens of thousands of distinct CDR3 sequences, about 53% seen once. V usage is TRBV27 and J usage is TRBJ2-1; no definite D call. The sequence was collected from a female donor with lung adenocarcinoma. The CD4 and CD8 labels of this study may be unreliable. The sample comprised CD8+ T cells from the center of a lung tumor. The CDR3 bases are TGTGCCAGCAGTTTATCGGGCGTGTCCTACAATGAGCAGTTCTTC. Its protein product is CASSLSGVSYNEQFF.